The clone carrying this T cell receptor beta chain was detected ten times or more. Germline V gene data show CDR1 as MDHEN and CDR2 as SYDVKM. The V and J ends lost 5 bases and 0 bases respectively, with 17 bases between them. The CDR3 runs to 16 residues. According to the study, TCR beta libraries were built with iRepertoire HTBI primers and CDR3-region Arm-PCR. TCRdb recomputed calls from the multiplex PCR reads with MiXCR, one row per CDR3 protein. The sample lists about 300,000 distinct CDR3 sequences, roughly 18% occurring once. The data originate from a study of regulatory T cells in long-lasting Graves disease. Regarding time point: newly diagnosed GD, antithyroid drugs for less than 3 months. RNA extracted from PBMCs served as the sequencing template.

This receptor was obtained from a female donor with Graves disease. The sample was peripheral blood mononuclear cells (PBMCs), taken at new diagnosis, from a patient treated with antithyroid drugs. The V gene is TRBV28, the J gene TRBJ2-7; D is possibly TRBD2 (5 bases). CDR3 residues: CASSGRTSQSSYEQYF. In nucleotides, the CDR3 is TGTGCCAGCAGTGGCCGGACTTCTCAGAGCTCCTACGAGCAGTACTTC.